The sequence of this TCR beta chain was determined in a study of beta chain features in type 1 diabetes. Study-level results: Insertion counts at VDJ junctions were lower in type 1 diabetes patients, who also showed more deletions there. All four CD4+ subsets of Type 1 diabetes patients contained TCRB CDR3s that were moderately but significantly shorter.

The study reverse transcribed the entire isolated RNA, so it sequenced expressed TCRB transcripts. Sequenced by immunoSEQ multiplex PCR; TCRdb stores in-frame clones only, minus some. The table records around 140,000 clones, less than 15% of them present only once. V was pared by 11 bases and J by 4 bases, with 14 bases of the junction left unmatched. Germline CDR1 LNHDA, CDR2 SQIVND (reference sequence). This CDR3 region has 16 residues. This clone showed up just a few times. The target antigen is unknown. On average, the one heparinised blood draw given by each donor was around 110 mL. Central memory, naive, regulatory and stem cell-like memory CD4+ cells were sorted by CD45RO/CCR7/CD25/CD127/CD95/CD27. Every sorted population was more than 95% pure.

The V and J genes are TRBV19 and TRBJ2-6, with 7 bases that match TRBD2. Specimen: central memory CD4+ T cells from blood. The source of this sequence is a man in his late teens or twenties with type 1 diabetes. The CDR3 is CASGEGSLGGANVLTF. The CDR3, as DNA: TGTGCCTCTGGGGAGGGTTCACTAGGAGGGGCCAACGTCCTGACTTTC.